This TCR beta chain was observed in a study of glioma-infiltrating T cells listed by TCRdb under 2016. A note on the overall study: Glioma tissue, non-neoplastic brain tissue and matched peripheral blood mononuclear cells were used as sources from which TCR alpha- and beta-chain repertoires were sequenced. The paired cohort comprised three low-grade glioma patients, about eight primary glioblastoma patients and three non-glioma patients contributing non-neoplastic brain tissue. To measure how far tissue and blood T-cell populations diverged, each tissue-infiltrating repertoire was compared against the peripheral blood repertoire of the same patient. Here is what the overall study found, with its caveats: Tissue and blood shared very few CDR3 sequences, a result attributed to high CDR3 diversity and limited sampling. In non-neoplastic patients, VJ-independent divergence between tissue and blood fell below expectation, whereas in all gliomas, and especially in low-grade gliomas, the divergence rose above expectation. The group comparisons were based on small numbers of patients: three non-neoplastic, three low-grade glioma and several glioblastoma patients.

This clonotype was observed many times. No antigen is known for it. Base quality data are lacking; no much larger clone is found one base away. The iRepertoire nested amplicon-rescue multiplex PCR (arm-PCR) platform was used to amplify TCR alpha and beta CDR3 regions from RNA. One-step reverse transcription and amplification used roughly 95-450 ng of tissue mRNA or PBMC total RNA as input. Following bead purification, Illumina adapters were added by a secondary multiplex PCR, and libraries between 200 and 400 bp were gel-purified. Libraries carried internal 6-nucleotide barcodes used for demultiplexing. The libraries were sequenced on an Illumina MiSeq using 2x220 or 2x250 nucleotide paired-end reads. As for the original processing: Paired reads were merged using FLASH 1.2.11 and aligned with BWA-MEM to the GRCh37 human genome, and TRA and TRB reads were then extracted. For V and J assignment, an IMGT-derived reference of cassette sequences and CDR3 motifs that included pseudogenes was used. Three-frame translation of reads was performed, and productive CDR3s were defined as those with a C...FGXG motif and no stop codons. A clonotype was defined as a unique combination of a V-J cassette pair and a CDR3 amino acid sequence. Hamming distance filtering was applied to reads, with thresholds set by the sequence error rate of each sample in mapped regions. The raw public data were reprocessed by TCRdb itself: fastp quality trimming at Q25, MiXCR clonotype calling, in-frame beta chains only. Every distinct CDR3 protein forms one entry, paired with its most common genes and DNA. These V and J calls rely on TCRdb rather than the paper's analysis. The sample table records under 200,000 distinct CDR3 sequences; approximately 30% of these occur just once. The ten largest clones represent 20% to 25% of the sample.

The germline V gene yields SGHDN for CDR1 and FVKESK for CDR2. From the cysteine up to the phenylalanine, the CDR3 has a length of 13 residues. The sequence is cut down to CDR3 DNA, 39 bases in frame from base 1. V gives up 2 bases and J gives up 0 bases, and the segment between their germline ends measures 4 bases. Sequencing used glioma tissue, nonneoplastic brain tissue, or PBMCs (not recorded which). This sequence uses TRBV14 and TRBJ1-1, with no confident D gene call. The sequence was obtained from a human donor with low-grade glioma or glioblastoma, undergoing nonglioma brain surgery, or in good health (not recorded which). The CDR3 region reads CASSQQVNTEAFF. The DNA sequence follows: TGTGCCAGCAGCCAACAGGTGAACACTGAAGCTTTCTTT.